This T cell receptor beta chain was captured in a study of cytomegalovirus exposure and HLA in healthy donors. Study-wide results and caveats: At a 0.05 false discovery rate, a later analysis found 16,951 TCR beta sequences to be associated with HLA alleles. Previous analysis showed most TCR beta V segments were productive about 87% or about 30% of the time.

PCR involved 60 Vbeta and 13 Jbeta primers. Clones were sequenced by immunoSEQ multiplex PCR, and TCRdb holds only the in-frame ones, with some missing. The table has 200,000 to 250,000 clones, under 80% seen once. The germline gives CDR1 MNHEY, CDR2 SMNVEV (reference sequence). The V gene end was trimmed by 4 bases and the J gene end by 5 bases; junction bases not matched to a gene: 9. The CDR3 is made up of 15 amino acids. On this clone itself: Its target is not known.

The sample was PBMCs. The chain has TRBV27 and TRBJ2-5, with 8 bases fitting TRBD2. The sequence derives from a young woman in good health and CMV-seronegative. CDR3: CASSSIREGRETQYF. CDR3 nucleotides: TGTGCCAGCAGTTCCATACGGGAGGGCCGGGAGACCCAGTACTTC.